The present T cell receptor beta chain was sequenced within a study of tumor-infiltrating lymphocytes in primary liver carcinoma. The researchers obtained blood RNA from unsorted whole blood and also extracted germline DNA. Study conclusions and caveats: Blood fell significantly below tumors in its top-250-clone fraction (p = 0.039).

Looked up from germline, CDR1 is SEHNR and CDR2 is FQNEAQ (reference sequence). V was clipped by 9 bases and J by 4 bases; unmatched bases: 9. CDR3 length equals 14 residues. This clonotype was counted once. Antigen: not known. Total RNA (roughly 540 ng) served as template for TCR beta cDNA synthesis primed by a constant-region primer. Slightly modified ARM-PCR with three nested multiplex PCR rounds yielded TCR beta libraries. Each of the first two PCR rounds ran roughly 10 cycles with TRBV1-TRBV30 forward and C-beta reverse primers. TCRdb fed the multiplex PCR reads into MiXCR, producing one record per CDR3 protein. The sample consists of around 330,000 distinct CDR3 sequences, 58% of them appearing once.

The rearrangement links TRBV7-9 to TRBJ2-3; the match to TRBD2 covers 8 bases. This clonotype was sampled from a woman aged 25-40 years with primary liver carcinoma and hepatitis B virus infection. Sample: peripheral blood. This CDR3 is CASNNGLAADTQYF. DNA of the CDR3: TGTGCCAGTAACAACGGACTAGCAGCAGATACGCAGTATTTT.